These 25 T cell receptor beta chains were all obtained from the same sample, sequenced in a study of cytomegalovirus exposure and HLA in healthy donors. Method: immunoSEQ multiplex PCR; TCRdb's copy keeps in-frame clones and lacks some. The sample consists of approximately 120,000 clones, around nine tenths of them appearing once. Specimen: PBMCs. The receptor set was obtained from a woman between 18 and 29 years old in good health and CMV-seronegative.

A word on this clone: The junction departs from germline at one end; a sequencing error may be responsible. The chain has TRBV5-8 and TRBJ2-3, with a weak D call TRBD2 (7 bases). The length of the CDR3 is 15 residues. Per the germline V gene, CDR1 is SGHTS and CDR2 is YDEGEE. This CDR3 reads CASSSGGGGTDTQYF. The CDR3 DNA sequence: TGTGCCAGCAGCTCTGGGGGCGGGGGCACGGATACGCAGTATTTT.

The CDR3 loop is CASRGGDEQYF. CDR3 in DNA: TGCGCCAGCAGGGGGGGTGACGAGCAGTACTTC. The V and J genes are TRBV5-1 and TRBJ2-7; D might be TRBD2 (6 bases). The CDR3 length is 11 residues. Germline V lookup: CDR1 SGHRS, CDR2 YFSETQ. V dropped 5 bases and J dropped 5 bases, with 8 bases sitting between them.

The chain employs TRBV2 and TRBJ2-7, with D possibly matching TRBD1 (6 bases). Between the trimmed V and J ends, which lost 6 bases and 0 bases, there was a span of 9 bases. This CDR3 contains 13 residues. CDR1 SNHLY and CDR2 FYNNEI come from the germline V gene. This chain's CDR3 is CASRLTGSYEQYF. Here the CDR3 DNA reads TGTGCCAGCAGGCTGACAGGCTCCTACGAGCAGTACTTC. Filled out from reference TRBV2 and TRBJ2-7, the complete variable domain reads EPEVTQTPSHQVTQMGQEVILRCVPISNHLYFYWYRQILGQKVEFLVSFYNNEISEKSEIFDDQFSVERPDGSNFTLKIRSTKLEDSAMYFCASRLTGSYEQYFGPGTRLTVT.

This chain joins TRBV30 and TRBJ2-5; D may be TRBD1 (6 bases). Germline CDR1 reads GTSNPN; CDR2 reads SVGIG (reference sequence). The CDR3 extends over 14 amino acids. V was trimmed by 2 bases and J by 1 base, leaving 11 bases between them. The CDR3 protein is CAWSSKGVQETQYF. The CDR3 region has the DNA TGTGCCTGGAGTTCCAAGGGGGTCCAAGAGACCCAGTACTTC.

The chain combines TRBV29-1 with TRBJ2-1, with 11 bases aligning to TRBD2. The CDR3 has 15 amino acids. J gave up 6 bases and V 4 bases, and 8 bases lay outside the gene matches. CDR1 SQVTM and CDR2 ANQGSEA come from the germline V gene. CDR3 sequence reads: CSVARGLAAFNEQFF. CDR3 DNA: TGCAGCGTTGCCCGGGGACTAGCGGCCTTCAATGAGCAGTTCTTC.

The chain links TRBV7-9 to TRBJ2-7; perhaps TRBD1 as D (6 bases). The CDR3 runs to 15 residues. V lost 2 bases to trimming and J lost 4 bases, with 15 bases between them. Germline V lookup: CDR1 SEHNR, CDR2 FQNEAQ (reference sequence). The CDR3 DNA reads TGTGCCAGCAGCTTAAACAGGGTCTCATCTTACGAGCAGTACTTC. Protein sequence: CASSLNRVSSYEQYF.

V is TRBV27 and J is TRBJ2-5, with 13 bases identical to TRBD2. The length of the CDR3 is 15 residues. Germline loops: CDR1 MNHEY, CDR2 SMNVEV (reference sequence). With V trimmed by 8 bases and J by 5 bases, 8 bases remained unmatched. CDR3 sequence (DNA): TGTGCCAGCGGGGGACTAGCGGGGCGCTGGGAGACCCAGTACTTC. Translation: CASGGLAGRWETQYF.

The chain has TRBV28 and TRBJ1-1, with D perhaps matching TRBD1 (6 bases). The germline V and J ends were trimmed by 7 bases and 11 bases, with 17 bases remaining between them. The CDR3 extends over 12 amino acids. Germline CDR1 reads MDHEN; CDR2 reads SYDVKM. The CDR3 is CASTPGAGEAFF. CDR3 sequence (DNA): TGTGCCAGCACTCCTGGGGCAGGGGAGGCTTTCTTT.

The V gene is TRBV6-1, the J gene TRBJ1-5; 7 bases map to TRBD1. V lost 0 bases and J lost 7; bases outside the gene matches: 6. The V gene's germline CDR1 is MNHNS and CDR2 SASEGT. This CDR3 is 15 amino acids long. CDR3 sequence (DNA): TGTGCCAGCAGTGAAGCTGGACAGGTAGTACAGCCCCAGCATTTT. Its protein is CASSEAGQVVQPQHF.

The chain employs TRBV2 and TRBJ1-5; no firm D call. This CDR3 is built from 14 residues. The germline gives CDR1 SNHLY, CDR2 FYNNEI. Deletions cut 8 bases from V and 2 bases from J, with 13 bases between. The CDR3 DNA follows: TGTGCCAGCTCCTCAGATTTGGGCAATCAGCCCCAGCATTTT. Translating gives CASSSDLGNQPQHF.

This clone was seen a single time. The chain joins TRBV19 to TRBJ1-5; a weak D match, TRBD1 (5 bases). Between the trimmed V and J ends, which lost 1 base and 10 bases, there was a span of 23 bases. The CDR3 covers 17 residues. From germline, CDR1 is LNHDA and CDR2 SQIVND (reference sequence). CDR3 bases: TGTGCCAGTAGTATAGCGTGGCAGGCCCCGCTCGGGGGACCCCAGCATTTT. Translated, it gives CASSIAWQAPLGGPQHF.

The rearrangement joins TRBV6-6 to TRBJ1-1; TRBD1 might be the D (6 bases). The CDR3 consists of 16 residues. The V gene lost 4 bases and the J gene lost 8 bases, with 23 bases spanning the gap. Per the germline V gene, CDR1 is MNHNY and CDR2 is SVGAGI (reference sequence). The CDR3 spells CASSSDRITVLMEAFF. The CDR3 nucleotides read TGTGCCAGCAGTTCTGACAGGATCACAGTACTCATGGAAGCTTTCTTT.

This clone came up once. J is TRBJ2-5 and V is TRBV15; D is unresolved. Germline lookup yields CDR1 LNHNV and CDR2 YYDKDF (reference sequence). The CDR3 length is 14 residues. The V end was cut by 7 bases, the J end by 5 bases, with 17 bases between. The DNA for the CDR3 is TGTGCCACCAAGTCCGGCCAGCGTGTTGAGACCCAGTACTTC. This sequence encodes CATKSGQRVETQYF.

CDR3 in amino acids: CSGVHGSGTEAFF. The CDR3, as DNA: TGCAGCGGGGTTCACGGTAGCGGCACTGAAGCTTTCTTT. The chain links TRBV29-1 to TRBJ1-1, with unresolved D. The CDR3 is made up of 13 amino acids. Germline values: CDR1 SQVTM, CDR2 ANQGSEA. Trimming left V 7 bases short and J 4 bases short, with 16 bases between. Full variable domain (outside the CDR3, taken from reference TRBV29-1 and TRBJ1-1): SAVISQKPSRDICQRGTSLTIQCQVDSQVTMMFWYRQQPGQSLTLIATANQGSEATYESGFVIDKFPISRPNLTFSTLTVSNMSPEDSSIYLCSGVHGSGTEAFFGQGTRLTVV.

This clone was detected once. The rearrangement links TRBV7-2 to TRBJ2-7; TRBD2 is a possible D gene (5 bases). V was cut by 4 bases and J by 1 base, with 14 bases left in between. The CDR3 is 15 residues long. Germline V gives CDR1 SGHTA, CDR2 FQGNSA. The CDR3 DNA reads TGTGCCAGCAGCTCAGGACCTCCGGGATCCTACGAGCAGTACTTC. It is translated as CASSSGPPGSYEQYF.

The chain is built from TRBV30 and TRBJ1-1; the D gene is possibly TRBD1 (5 bases). From germline, CDR1 is GTSNPN and CDR2 SVGIG (reference sequence). This CDR3 is built from 13 residues. V was shortened by 8 bases and J by 1 base, with 14 bases between the two germline ends. As DNA, the CDR3 is TGTGCCGGGACCCTGGGCCCGAACACTGAAGCTTTCTTT. This encodes CAGTLGPNTEAFF.

The rearrangement links TRBV6-5 to TRBJ2-7, with 7 bases identical to TRBD1. CDR1 is MNHEY, CDR2 SVGAGI, per germline. V dropped 7 bases and J dropped 2; count of bases not matched to a gene: 8. CDR3 length: 14 amino acids. The DNA of the CDR3 is TGTGCCAGCACCCCGACAGGGATGGCCTACGAGCAGTACTTC. This gives the protein CASTPTGMAYEQYF.

This chain connects TRBV28 to TRBJ2-7, with D tentatively TRBD1 (6 bases). Per germline, CDR1 MDHEN and CDR2 SYDVKM. The CDR3 covers 17 residues. V was shortened by 6 bases and J by 2 bases, with 23 bases between the two germline ends. The CDR3 region is CASRRDGGSTFAYEQYF. The CDR3 DNA reads TGTGCCAGCAGAAGGGATGGGGGCTCAACGTTCGCCTACGAGCAGTACTTC. The full variable domain, in which reference TRBV28 and TRBJ2-7 provide the parts outside the CDR3, is DVKVTQSSRYLVKRTGEKVFLECVQDMDHENMFWYRQDPGLGLRLIYFSYDVKMKEKGDIPEGYSVSREKKERFSLILESASTNQTSMYLCASRRDGGSTFAYEQYFGPGTRLTVT.

This CDR3 is CASSSAPSIGGEGYTF. As DNA, the CDR3 is TGTGCCAGCAGCTCTGCCCCATCTATCGGAGGGGAAGGCTACACCTTC. The gene calls are TRBV7-3 and TRBJ1-2; possibly TRBD1 for D (5 bases). The CDR3 consists of 16 residues. Germline CDR1 is SGHTA and CDR2 is FQGTGA. Deletions cut 4 bases from V and 8 bases from J, with 23 bases between. Using reference TRBV7-3 and TRBJ1-2 for the parts outside the CDR3, the full variable domain is GAGVSQTPSNKVTEKGKYVELRCDPISGHTALYWYRQSLGQGPEFLIYFQGTGAADDSGLPNDRFFAVRPEGSVSTLKIQRTERGDSAVYLCASSSAPSIGGEGYTFGSGTRLTVV.

CDR3: CAWSGTGLASSRPYEQYF. DNA for the CDR3: TGTGCCTGGAGTGGGACGGGACTAGCGTCGTCCCGCCCCTACGAGCAGTACTTC. The rearrangement links TRBV30 to TRBJ2-7; 10 bases map to TRBD2. The CDR3 runs to 18 residues. V gave up 1 base and J gave up 2 bases; unmatched junction bases: 14. CDR1 is GTSNPN, CDR2 SVGIG, per germline (reference sequence).

V gene TRBV7-8 combines with J gene TRBJ2-5, with 7 bases identical to TRBD2. The CDR3 is made up of 15 amino acids. V dropped 4 bases and J dropped 2; count of bases not matched to a gene: 7. The germline gives CDR1 SGHVS, CDR2 FQNEAQ. This CDR3 is CASSSMGLPQETQYF. DNA of the CDR3: TGTGCCAGCAGCTCAATGGGACTACCACAAGAGACCCAGTACTTC.

V gene TRBV11-3 combines with J gene TRBJ2-1; D call uncertain. V was cut by 5 bases and J by 0 bases, with 8 bases left in between. Germline V gene lookup returns CDR1 SGHNT and CDR2 YENEEA. The CDR3 spans 14 residues. The CDR3 region has the DNA TGTGCCAGCAGCCATACAAACTCCTACAATGAGCAGTTCTTC. It is translated as CASSHTNSYNEQFF.

This clone was recorded once. The gene calls are TRBV18 and TRBJ1-1; D remains unclear. V lost 7 bases to trimming and J lost 2 bases, with 14 bases between them. Germline-derived CDR1 and CDR2 are KGHSH and LQKENI. The CDR3 contains 14 residues. CDR3 nucleotide sequence: TGTGCCAGCTATAGCAACGGGTTTAACACTGAAGCTTTCTTT. The encoded protein is CASYSNGFNTEAFF.

This clone appeared once. The chain combines TRBV19 with TRBJ1-5; 7 bases match TRBD1. CDR1 and CDR2 from the germline V gene are LNHDA and SQIVND (reference sequence). After removal of 1 base from V and 0 bases from J, the junction contained 3 bases not matched to a gene. CDR3 length: 16 residues. The CDR3 region has the DNA TGTGCCAGTAGTATAGGACAGGGCTATAGCAATCAGCCCCAGCATTTT. It encodes CASSIGQGYSNQPQHF. Combining the CDR3 with reference TRBV19 and TRBJ1-5 gives the whole variable domain DGGITQSPKYLFRKEGQNVTLSCEQNLNHDAMYWYRQDPGQGLRLIYYSQIVNDFQKGDIAEGYSVSREKKESFPLTVTSAQKNPTAFYLCASSIGQGYSNQPQHFGDGTRLSIL.

CDR3 sequence reads: CASRPRGRGEKLFF. The CDR3 coding sequence is TGTGCCAGCAGACCCAGGGGAAGGGGCGAAAAACTGTTTTTT. The chain employs TRBV6-5 and TRBJ1-4; possibly TRBD1 for D (6 bases). Germline V CDR1 and CDR2: MNHEY, SVGAGI. V dropped 6 bases and J dropped 8 bases, with 16 bases sitting between them. There are 14 residues in the CDR3.